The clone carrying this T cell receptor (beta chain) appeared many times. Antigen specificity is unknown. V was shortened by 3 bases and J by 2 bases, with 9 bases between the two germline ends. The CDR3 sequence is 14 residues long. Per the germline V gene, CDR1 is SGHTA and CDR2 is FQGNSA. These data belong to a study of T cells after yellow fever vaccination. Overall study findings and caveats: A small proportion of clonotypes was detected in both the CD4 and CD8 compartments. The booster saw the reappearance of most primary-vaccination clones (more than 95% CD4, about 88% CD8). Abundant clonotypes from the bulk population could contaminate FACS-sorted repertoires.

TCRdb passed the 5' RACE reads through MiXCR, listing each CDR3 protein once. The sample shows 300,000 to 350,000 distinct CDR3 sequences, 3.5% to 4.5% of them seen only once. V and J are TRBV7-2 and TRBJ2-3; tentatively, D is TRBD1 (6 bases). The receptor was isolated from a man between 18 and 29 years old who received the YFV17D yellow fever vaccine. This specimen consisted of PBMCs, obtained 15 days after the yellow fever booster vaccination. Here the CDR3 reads CASSFTGYTDTQYF. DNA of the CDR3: TGTGCCAGCAGCTTTACAGGGTACACAGATACGCAGTATTTT.